This TCR beta chain was identified in a study of T cells after somatic rescue of genetic block. Method: immunoSEQ multiplex PCR; TCRdb's copy keeps in-frame clones and lacks some. The sample has some 15,000 clones, about three quarters seen once. The germline gives CDR1 SGHTA, CDR2 FQGTGA. Trimming removed 3 bases at V and 0 bases at J, with 12 bases between. The CDR3 has 15 amino acids. The chain recombines TRBV7-3 with TRBJ2-7; the D is unclear. The specimen was peripheral blood mononuclear cells (PBMCs). The clonotype originates from a boy between 10 and 17 years old. In DNA, the CDR3 is TGTGCCAGCAGCTTCAGGACCCCAAGCTCCTACGAGCAGTACTTC. It yields the protein CASSFRTPSSYEQYF.